One sample yielded the 20 T cell receptor beta chains listed below, sequenced in a study of shared clonotypes between healthy human individuals. Some clones are missing from TCRdb's copy, which holds only in-frame ones; the method was immunoSEQ multiplex PCR. The repertoire consists of about 1.9 million clones, with roughly 93% occurring once and the leading ten covering approximately 1.7%. Naive CD8 populations comprised CD45RO-negative cells positively selected for CCR7, excluding terminally differentiated effector memory CD45RA+ cells. The source material was naive CD8+ T cells from PBMCs. These receptors were obtained from a young man in good health. Some clones in this sample may be carry-over from other donors' samples.

The V and J genes are TRBV21-1 and TRBJ2-7; the table's D call TRBD1 went unverified against the DNA. TRBV21-1 is listed as a pseudogene. CDR3 size: 15 residues. The CDR3 region is CASSKVRDRDYEQYF. Here the CDR3 DNA reads TGTGCCAGCAGCAAAGTAAGGGACAGGGACTACGAGCAGTACTTC.

The V and J genes are TRBV6-1 and TRBJ2-5; 7 nucleotides align to TRBD2. Germline loops: CDR1 MNHNS, CDR2 SASEGT. The CDR3 consists of 15 residues. J was trimmed by 5 bases and V by 3 bases; bases with no gene match: 9. This CDR3 reads CASSEWQVGGETQYF. CDR3 nucleotide sequence: TGTGCCAGCAGTGAGTGGCAAGTCGGGGGGGAGACCCAGTACTTC.

The chain joins TRBV7-8 to TRBJ2-2; TRBD1 matches at 8 bases. The V gene's germline CDR1 is SGHVS and CDR2 FQNEAQ. V gave up 5 bases and J gave up 6 bases; unmatched junction bases: 8. The CDR3 runs 15 residues. The DNA for the CDR3 is TGTGCCAGCAGCCAAGGACAGGGAGTCGCCGGGGAGCTGTTTTTT. Encoded protein: CASSQGQGVAGELFF.

V and J are TRBV11-2 and TRBJ1-1; D not certain. Germline assignment: CDR1 SGHAT and CDR2 FQNNGV. CDR3 length equals 15 residues. Trimming shortened V by 1 base and J by 1 base, and 10 bases separated the two germline ends. CDR3 DNA sequence: TGTGCCAGCAGCTTAGCCGCGCTCCAGAACACTGAAGCTTTCTTT. Encoded protein: CASSLAALQNTEAFF.

CDR3 sequence (DNA): TGTGCCAGCAGCCAGGGACTAGCAATCCACGAGCAGTACTTC. Residues: CASSQGLAIHEQYF. The chain employs TRBV14 and TRBJ2-7, with 9 bases fitting TRBD2. The CDR3 has 14 residues. CDR1 and CDR2 (germline): SGHDN, FVKESK. J gave up 5 bases and V 3 bases, and 5 bases lay outside the gene matches.

The chain employs TRBV2 and TRBJ1-1, with D unclear. In germline, CDR1 is SNHLY, CDR2 FYNNEI. CDR3 length: 13 amino acids. Trimming cost V 6 bases and J 5 bases, with 13 bases left between them. CDR3 amino acids: CASSQGKGTEAFF. The CDR3 nucleotides read TGTGCCAGCAGCCAAGGAAAGGGTACTGAAGCTTTCTTT.

The chain couples TRBV28 to TRBJ2-7, with TRBD1 identical over 7 bases. CDR1 is MDHEN, CDR2 SYDVKM, per germline. V lost 4 bases, J lost 4 bases, and 16 bases stayed unmatched. CDR3 length equals 17 residues. The CDR3 DNA is TGTGCCAGCAGTTCGAGAATACAGGGGTCCGGCGGGTACGAGCAGTACTTC. Translated: CASSSRIQGSGGYEQYF.

The V call is TRBV7-9, the J call TRBJ2-1, with TRBD2 matching over 8 bases. The V gene end was trimmed by 0 bases and the J gene end by 7 bases; junction bases not matched to a gene: 5. The CDR3 has 15 residues. Germline-derived CDR1 and CDR2 are SEHNR and FQNEAQ (reference sequence). This CDR3 reads CASSLASGMGNEQFF. In DNA form, the CDR3 reads TGTGCCAGCAGCTTAGCTAGCGGGATGGGTAATGAGCAGTTCTTC.

V and J are TRBV27 and TRBJ2-1; perhaps D is TRBD1 or TRBD2 (5 bases each). This CDR3 region has 14 residues. Germline V gene lookup returns CDR1 MNHEY and CDR2 SMNVEV (reference sequence). The ends were cut back, 4 bases at V and 5 bases at J, with 12 bases in the middle. The CDR3 DNA sequence: TGTGCCAGCAGTTGGGGGACGGAAAACAATGAGCAGTTCTTC. This codes for CASSWGTENNEQFF.

The chain uses TRBV11-2 and TRBJ1-4; D is undetermined. This CDR3 spans 15 amino acids. Per germline, CDR1 SGHAT and CDR2 FQNNGV. V was cut by 3 bases and J by 7 bases, with 15 bases left in between. The DNA of the CDR3 is TGTGCCAGCAGCTTCCCCGCCCGGCGGGCTGAAAAACTGTTTTTT. Translating gives CASSFPARRAEKLFF. Based on the CDR3 plus reference TRBV11-2 and TRBJ1-4, the full variable domain is EAGVAQSPRYKIIEKRQSVAFWCNPISGHATLYWYQQILGQGPKLLIQFQNNGVVDDSQLPKDRFSAERLKGVDSTLKIQPAKLEDSAVYLCASSFPARRAEKLFFGSGTQLSVL.

With regard to this clone: At the DNA level, this CDR3 is encoded by other sequences in the same sample as well. The chain couples TRBV10-3 to TRBJ2-7; TRBD1 agrees at 7 bases. The germline gives CDR1 ENHRY, CDR2 SYGVKD. CDR3 length equals 13 residues. V was clipped by 4 bases and J by 1 base; unmatched bases: 1. CDR3 DNA sequence: TGTGCCATCAGTGGACAGGGTTCCTACGAGCAGTACTTC. Protein: CAISGQGSYEQYF.

The chain couples TRBV27 to TRBJ2-1, with D hard to call. The CDR3 contains 13 residues. CDR1 and CDR2 from the germline V gene are MNHEY and SMNVEV (reference sequence). With 10 bases removed from V and 4 bases from J, the gap between germline ends came to 14 bases. The CDR3 loop is CATSATLYNEQFF. The DNA of the CDR3 is TGTGCCACCTCGGCTACCCTTTACAATGAGCAGTTCTTC.

The J gene is TRBJ2-1, the V gene TRBV5-6; no reliable D call. Germline V lookup: CDR1 SGHDT, CDR2 YYEEEE. The CDR3 has 13 residues. V lost 1 base to trimming and J lost 5 bases, with 7 bases between them. The CDR3 is CASSLRLNNEQFF. CDR3 DNA sequence: TGTGCCAGCAGCTTGAGGTTGAACAATGAGCAGTTCTTC.

V and J are TRBV10-3 and TRBJ2-6; D might be TRBD1 (5 bases). Per germline, CDR1 ENHRY and CDR2 SYGVKD. The CDR3 spans 16 residues. Between the trimmed V and J ends, which lost 6 bases and 0 bases, there was a span of 12 bases. The CDR3 DNA sequence: TGTGCCATCAGCGATACAGGAAGCTCTGGGGCCAACGTCCTGACTTTC. Its protein is CAISDTGSSGANVLTF.

The rearrangement uses TRBV30 and TRBJ1-4; no firm D call. Trimming cost V 1 base and J 4 bases, with 7 bases left between them. The CDR3 is 13 residues long. Germline lookup yields CDR1 GTSNPN and CDR2 SVGIG (reference sequence). CDR3 residues: CAWSDRYNEKLFF. The DNA of the CDR3 is TGTGCCTGGAGTGACAGATATAATGAAAAACTGTTTTTT.

This chain links TRBV28 with TRBJ2-7, with 9 bases that match TRBD2. CDR1 MDHEN and CDR2 SYDVKM come from the germline V gene. With V trimmed by 4 bases and J by 2 bases, 9 bases remained unmatched. The CDR3 is 16 residues long. CDR3 protein: CASSYAGGTLTYEQYF. The CDR3 coding sequence is TGTGCCAGCAGTTATGCGGGAGGGACTCTGACCTACGAGCAGTACTTC.

This chain links TRBV15 with TRBJ1-4; a possible D gene is TRBD1 (5 bases). Per germline, CDR1 LNHNV and CDR2 YYDKDF (reference sequence). V lost 5 bases and J lost 8, with 24 bases in between. This CDR3 contains 17 residues. CDR3 nucleotide sequence: TGTGCCACCAGCGACAGACTAAGTTCCACGGGGGGAGAAAAACTGTTTTTT. It encodes CATSDRLSSTGGEKLFF.

A note on this clone: Other DNA sequences in the same sample also yield this CDR3. This chain connects TRBV7-2 to TRBJ2-7, with D perhaps matching TRBD1 (6 bases). This CDR3 comprises 14 residues. Trimming pared 1 base from V and 4 bases from J, leaving 11 bases between. Looked up from germline, CDR1 is SGHTA and CDR2 is FQGNSA. CDR3 region: CASSLGQGLYEQYF. The CDR3 DNA is TGTGCCAGCAGCTTAGGGCAGGGGTTATACGAGCAGTACTTC.

The rearrangement uses TRBV30 and TRBJ2-7, with TRBD1 identical over 9 bases. CDR1 is GTSNPN and CDR2 is SVGIG in the germline V gene (reference sequence). The ends lost 1 base at V and 8 bases at J; junction bases unmatched: 9. The CDR3 loop spans 14 amino acids. CDR3 region: CAWSARDRVPKQYF. The DNA of the CDR3 is TGTGCCTGGAGTGCCCGGGACAGGGTGCCCAAGCAGTACTTC.

V is TRBV29-1 and J is TRBJ2-3; D is unresolved. Germline values: CDR1 SQVTM, CDR2 ANQGSEA. The germline V and J ends were trimmed by 7 bases and 7 bases, with 12 bases remaining between them. The CDR3 has 11 residues. CDR3 protein: CSGTTYYTQYF. The CDR3 DNA follows: TGCAGCGGGACCACCTACTATACGCAGTATTTT.